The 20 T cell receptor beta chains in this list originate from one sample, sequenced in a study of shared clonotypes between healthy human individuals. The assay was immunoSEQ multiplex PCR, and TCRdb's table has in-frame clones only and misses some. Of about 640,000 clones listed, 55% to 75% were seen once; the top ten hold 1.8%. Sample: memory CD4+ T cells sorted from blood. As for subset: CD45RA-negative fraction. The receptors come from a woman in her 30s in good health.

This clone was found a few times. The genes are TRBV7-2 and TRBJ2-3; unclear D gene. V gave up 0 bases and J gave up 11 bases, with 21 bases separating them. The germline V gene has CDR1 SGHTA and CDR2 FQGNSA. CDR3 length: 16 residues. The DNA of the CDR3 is TGTGCCAGCAGCTTAGCGCTTGTGGCGGCCTCCGCAAGGCAGTATTTT. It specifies CASSLALVAASARQYF.

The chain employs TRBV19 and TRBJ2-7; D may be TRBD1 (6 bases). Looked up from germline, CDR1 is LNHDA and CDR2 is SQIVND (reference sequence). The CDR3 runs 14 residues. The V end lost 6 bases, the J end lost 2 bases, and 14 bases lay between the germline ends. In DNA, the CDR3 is TGTGCCAGTAGAACTACAGGGAGCGCCTACGAGCAGTACTTC. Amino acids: CASRTTGSAYEQYF.

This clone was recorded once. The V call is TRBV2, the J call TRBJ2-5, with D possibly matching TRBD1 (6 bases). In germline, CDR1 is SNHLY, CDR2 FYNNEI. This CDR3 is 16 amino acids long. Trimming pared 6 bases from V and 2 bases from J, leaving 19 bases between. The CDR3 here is CASSKIRGGGQETQYF. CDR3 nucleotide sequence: TGTGCCAGCAGCAAAATCCGAGGGGGTGGACAAGAGACCCAGTACTTC. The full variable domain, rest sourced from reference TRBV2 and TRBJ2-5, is EPEVTQTPSHQVTQMGQEVILRCVPISNHLYFYWYRQILGQKVEFLVSFYNNEISEKSEIFDDQFSVERPDGSNFTLKIRSTKLEDSAMYFCASSKIRGGGQETQYFGPGTRLLVL.

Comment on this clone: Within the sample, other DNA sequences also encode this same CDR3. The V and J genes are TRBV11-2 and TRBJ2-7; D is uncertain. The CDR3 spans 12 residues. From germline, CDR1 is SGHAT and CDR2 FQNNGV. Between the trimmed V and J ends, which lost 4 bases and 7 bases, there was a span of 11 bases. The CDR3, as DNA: TGTGCCAGCAGCTCTCTCCTAAGGGAGCAGTACTTC. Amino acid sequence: CASSSLLREQYF. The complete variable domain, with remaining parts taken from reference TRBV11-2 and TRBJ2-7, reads EAGVAQSPRYKIIEKRQSVAFWCNPISGHATLYWYQQILGQGPKLLIQFQNNGVVDDSQLPKDRFSAERLKGVDSTLKIQPAKLEDSAVYLCASSSLLREQYFGPGTRLTVT.

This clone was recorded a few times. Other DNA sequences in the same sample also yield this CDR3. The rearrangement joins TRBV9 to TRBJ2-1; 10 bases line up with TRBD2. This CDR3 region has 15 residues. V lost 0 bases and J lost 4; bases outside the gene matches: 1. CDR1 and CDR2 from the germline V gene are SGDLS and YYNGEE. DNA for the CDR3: TGTGCCAGCAGCGTAGATAGCGGGAGGTACAATGAGCAGTTCTTC. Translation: CASSVDSGRYNEQFF.

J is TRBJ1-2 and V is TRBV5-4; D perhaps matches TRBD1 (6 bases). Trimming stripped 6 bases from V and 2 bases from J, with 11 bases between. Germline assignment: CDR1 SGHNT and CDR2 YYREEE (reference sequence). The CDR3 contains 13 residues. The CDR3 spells CASTFDRNYGYTF. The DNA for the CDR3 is TGTGCCAGCACCTTCGACAGGAACTATGGCTACACCTTC.

This chain's CDR3 is CASSLGDNQPQHF. CDR3 nucleotide sequence: TGCGCCAGCAGCTTGGGAGACAATCAGCCCCAGCATTTT. This rearrangement joins TRBV5-1 to TRBJ1-5, with no clear D. The V end lost 0 bases, the J end lost 3 bases, and 4 bases lay between the germline ends. Germline V gene sequence: CDR1 SGHRS, CDR2 YFSETQ. This CDR3 is built from 13 residues.

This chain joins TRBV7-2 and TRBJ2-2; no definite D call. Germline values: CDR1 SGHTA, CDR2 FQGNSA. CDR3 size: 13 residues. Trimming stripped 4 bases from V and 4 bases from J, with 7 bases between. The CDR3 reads CASSWRFTGELFF. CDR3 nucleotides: TGTGCCAGCAGCTGGAGATTCACCGGGGAGCTGTTTTTT.

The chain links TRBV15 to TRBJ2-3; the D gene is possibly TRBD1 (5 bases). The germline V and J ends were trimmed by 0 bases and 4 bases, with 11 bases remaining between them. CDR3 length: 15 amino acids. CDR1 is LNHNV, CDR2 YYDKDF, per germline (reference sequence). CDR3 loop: CATSRELQGPDTQYF. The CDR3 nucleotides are TGTGCCACCAGCAGAGAATTGCAGGGTCCAGATACGCAGTATTTT.

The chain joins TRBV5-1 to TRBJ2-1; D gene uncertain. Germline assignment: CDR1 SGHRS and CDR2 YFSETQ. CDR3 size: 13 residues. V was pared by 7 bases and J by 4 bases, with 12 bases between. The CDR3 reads CASHPLGYNEQFF. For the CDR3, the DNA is TGCGCCAGCCACCCCCTGGGGTACAATGAGCAGTTCTTC.

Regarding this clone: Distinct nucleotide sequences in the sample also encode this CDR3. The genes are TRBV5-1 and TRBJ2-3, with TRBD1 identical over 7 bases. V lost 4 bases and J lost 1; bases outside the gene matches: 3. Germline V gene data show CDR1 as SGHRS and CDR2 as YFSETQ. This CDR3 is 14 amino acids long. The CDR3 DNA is TGCGCCAGCAGCCTAGGGACAGGCACAGATACGCAGTATTTT. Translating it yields CASSLGTGTDTQYF.

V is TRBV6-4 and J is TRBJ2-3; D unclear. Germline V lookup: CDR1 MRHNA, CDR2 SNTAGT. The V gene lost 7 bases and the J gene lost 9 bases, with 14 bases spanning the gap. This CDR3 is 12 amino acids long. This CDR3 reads CASTTSTQTQYF. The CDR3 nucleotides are TGTGCCAGCACCACGAGTACTCAAACGCAGTATTTT.

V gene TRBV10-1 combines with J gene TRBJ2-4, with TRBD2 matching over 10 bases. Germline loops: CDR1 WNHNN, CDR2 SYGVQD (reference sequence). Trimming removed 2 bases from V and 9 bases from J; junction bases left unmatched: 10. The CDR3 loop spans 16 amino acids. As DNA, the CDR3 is TGCGCCAGCAGTGAGCCCGGGACTAGCGCAGGAACCATTCAGTACTTC. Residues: CASSEPGTSAGTIQYF.

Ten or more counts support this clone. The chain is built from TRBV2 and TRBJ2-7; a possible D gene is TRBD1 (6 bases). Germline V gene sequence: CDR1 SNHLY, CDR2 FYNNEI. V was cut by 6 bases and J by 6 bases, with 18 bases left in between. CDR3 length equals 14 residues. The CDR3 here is CASRGDTGTSEQYF. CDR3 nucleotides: TGTGCCAGCAGAGGGGACACCGGGACCTCCGAGCAGTACTTC.

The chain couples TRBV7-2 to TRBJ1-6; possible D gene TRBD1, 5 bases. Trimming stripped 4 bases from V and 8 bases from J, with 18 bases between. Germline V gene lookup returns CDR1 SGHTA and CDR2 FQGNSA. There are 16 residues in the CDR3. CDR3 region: CASSSRGTSFYSPLHF. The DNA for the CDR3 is TGTGCCAGCAGCTCCCGGGGGACTTCCTTCTATTCACCCCTCCACTTT.

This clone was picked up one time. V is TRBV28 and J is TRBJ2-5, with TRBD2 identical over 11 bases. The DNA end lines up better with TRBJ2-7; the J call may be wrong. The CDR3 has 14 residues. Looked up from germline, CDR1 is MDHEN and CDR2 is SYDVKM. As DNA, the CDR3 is TGTGCCACTATTAGCGGGAGGGCCGTGTACGAGCAGTACTTC. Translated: CATISGRAVYEQYF.

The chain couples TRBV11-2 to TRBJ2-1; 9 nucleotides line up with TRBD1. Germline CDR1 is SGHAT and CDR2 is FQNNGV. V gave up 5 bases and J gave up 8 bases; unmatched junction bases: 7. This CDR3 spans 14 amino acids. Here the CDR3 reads CASSGQGSVDEQFF. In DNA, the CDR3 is TGTGCCAGCAGCGGACAGGGGTCTGTCGATGAGCAGTTCTTC.

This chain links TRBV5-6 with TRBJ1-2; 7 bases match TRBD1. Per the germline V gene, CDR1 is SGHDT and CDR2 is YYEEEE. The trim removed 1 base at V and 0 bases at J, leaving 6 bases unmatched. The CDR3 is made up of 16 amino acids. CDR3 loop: CASSLTGQPTNYGYTF. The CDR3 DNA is TGTGCCAGCAGCTTGACGGGACAGCCTACTAACTATGGCTACACCTTC.

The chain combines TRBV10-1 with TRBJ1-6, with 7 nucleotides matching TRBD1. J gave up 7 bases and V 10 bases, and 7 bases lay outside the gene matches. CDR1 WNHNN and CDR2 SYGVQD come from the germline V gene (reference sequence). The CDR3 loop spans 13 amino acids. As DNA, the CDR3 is TGCGCCACGGCCGGGACAGAGAATTCACCCCTCCACTTT. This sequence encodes CATAGTENSPLHF.

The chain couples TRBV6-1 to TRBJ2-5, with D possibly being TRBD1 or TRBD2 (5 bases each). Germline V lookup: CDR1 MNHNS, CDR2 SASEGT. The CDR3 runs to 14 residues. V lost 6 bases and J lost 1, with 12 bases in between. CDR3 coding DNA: TGTGCCAGCAGAAGAGGGGCGGGCCAAGAGACCCAGTACTTC. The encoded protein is CASRRGAGQETQYF.